Given below is one T cell receptor (beta chain) in context. Antigen unknown. This record belongs to a study of T cell repertoires in cytomegalovirus infection. At the level of the study: It can be stated that public TCR beta signatures indicated CMV infection as well as a matching HLA type.

Study-level findings and limits: CMV-specific HLA-C-restricted TCR beta clonotypes dominated the ex vivo response. Summed frequency of public TCR beta families distinguished CMV carriers with the relevant HLA.

Trimming cost V 4 bases and J 1 base, with 9 bases left between them. The CDR3 contains 15 residues. CDR1 and CDR2 from the germline V gene are KGHDR and SFDVKD. In TCRdb, the reads were re-called with MiXCR into one record per CDR3 protein. The sample records a few hundred thousand distinct CDR3 sequences, approximately 17% being singletons. This TCR was sampled from a human donor in good health (CMV status not recorded). Some clones in this sample may be carry-over from other donors' samples. Specimen: CD8+ T cells from PBMCs. The rearrangement joins TRBV24-1 to TRBJ2-2, with D perhaps TRBD1 (5 bases). The CDR3 coding sequence is TGTGCCACCAGTGACCACGACAGGAACACCGGGGAGCTGTTTTTT. Amino acid sequence: CATSDHDRNTGELFF.